This is a list of T cell receptor beta chains from one sample in a study of response to subunit inactivated influenza vaccine. TCRdb re-called the RT-PCR reads through MiXCR, storing one row per CDR3 protein. The sample has 300,000 to 350,000 distinct CDR3 sequences; 21% are singletons. This specimen was PBMCs from blood, taken less than 22 months after vaccination. Receptor source: a man aged 45 to 75 who received an inactivated influenza vaccine. Each CDR3 is given with its conserved first and last residue. D genes are given only for firm matches. For some rows the clone size is stated as once, few or many, or as a class when expanded; others skip it.

D gene,J gene,V gene,clone size,CDR3 DNA,CDR3 protein
TRBD1,TRBJ1-6,TRBV7-9,few,TGTGCCATCAACTACCTCGGACAGGGGTATTCACCCCTCCACTTT,CAINYLGQGYSPLHF
-,TRBJ2-5,TRBV5-1,-,TGCGCCAGCAGCCCCGGACAGACTAGAGAGACCCAGTACTTC,CASSPGQTRETQYF
-,TRBJ1-2,TRBV4-3,-,TGCGCCAGCAGCCCCCGGATAGGGGACTATGGCTACACCTTC,CASSPRIGDYGYTF
-,TRBJ2-4,TRBV19,-,TGTGCCAGTAGCCCTCGGGGGTATGACATTCAGTACTTC,CASSPRGYDIQYF
TRBD2,TRBJ2-1,TRBV4-1,once,TGCGCCAGCAGCTACTTAGGACTAGCGGGGTACAATGAGCAGTTCTTC,CASSYLGLAGYNEQFF
-,TRBJ1-4,TRBV18,-,TGTGCCAGCTCACCCCAGGGGTCGTCGGGAAAACTGTTTTTT,CASSPQGSSGKLFF
-,TRBJ1-5,TRBV6-5,few,TGTGCCAGCAGTTACACGGGGAATAGCAATCAGCCCCAGCATTTT,CASSYTGNSNQPQHF
-,TRBJ1-1,TRBV11-1,few,TGTGCCAGCAGCTTAGCGCTAAGGGGCACTGAAGCTTTCTTT,CASSLALRGTEAFF
-,TRBJ1-4,TRBV20-1,few,TGCAGTGCTAGGGACAGCGGACTGTTTCTAGGTGAAAAACTGTTTTTT,CSARDSGLFLGEKLFF
-,TRBJ2-1,TRBV7-4,-,TGTGCCAGCAGCTTAGCTGTTGCGCAGTTCTTC,CASSLAVAQFF
-,TRBJ1-1,TRBV5-1,once,TGCGCCAGCAGCTTGAAGGTATTGAACACTGAAGCTTTCTTT,CASSLKVLNTEAFF
-,TRBJ2-2,TRBV5-1,-,TGCGCCAGCAGCTTGGAACCAGACTCAGGACGGGCCGGGGAGCTGTTTTTT,CASSLEPDSGRAGELFF
-,TRBJ1-1,TRBV12-3/TRBV12-4,-,TGTGCCAGCAGATCCACGAAGACTGAAGCTTTCTTT,CASRSTKTEAFF
-,TRBJ1-6,TRBV5-1,-,TGCGCCAGCAGCTTGTCGTTGACGGACCTATATAATTCACCCCTCCACTTT,CASSLSLTDLYNSPLHF
-,TRBJ1-5,TRBV20-1,few,TGCAGTGCTAGAGATCTGGGGGGCTATAGCAATCAGCCCCAGCATTTT,CSARDLGGYSNQPQHF
TRBD1,TRBJ1-5,TRBV5-5,few,TGTGCCAGCAGCTTACGACAGGGCCAGCAGCCCCAGCATTTT,CASSLRQGQQPQHF
-,TRBJ2-3,TRBV6-2/TRBV6-3,few,TGTGCCAGCAGTTACTCGATTGGGGGCGATGGAGATACGCAGTATTTT,CASSYSIGGDGDTQYF
-,TRBJ2-7,TRBV20-1,many,TGCAGTGCAGAGCCCGGGACTGGGACCTACGAGCAGTACTTC,CSAEPGTGTYEQYF
-,TRBJ2-3,TRBV25-1,-,TGTGCCAGCAGTGACCCCCCGGGGTCGGTGGTAGATACGCAGTATTTT,CASSDPPGSVVDTQYF
-,TRBJ1-3,TRBV12-3/TRBV12-4,few,TGTGCCAGCAGTTTGGAGCAGGGTCTGGGAAACACCATATATTTT,CASSLEQGLGNTIYF
TRBD2,TRBJ2-1,TRBV12-3/TRBV12-4,few,TGTGCCAGCAGTTCCGACCTGACTAGCGGGGGGGCCTTCCGCGAGCAGTTCTTC,CASSSDLTSGGAFREQFF
-,TRBJ2-1,TRBV5-1,-,TGCGCCAGCAGCTGGGAAAATGAGCAGTTCTTC,CASSWENEQFF
TRBD1,TRBJ1-2,TRBV7-9,-,TGTGCCAGCAGCGACCGGGACAGGGTATACTATGGCTACACCTTC,CASSDRDRVYYGYTF
-,TRBJ1-5,TRBV2,few,TGTGCCAGCAGTGAACTGTATGGTAGCAATCAGCCCCAGCATTTT,CASSELYGSNQPQHF
-,TRBJ2-1,TRBV6-5,-,TGTGCCAGCAGTTACAGCGGGCAGGGGTTGCATGAGCAGTTCTTC,CASSYSGQGLHEQFF
-,TRBJ2-1,TRBV25-1,-,TGTGCCAGCAGTGAATATGGGTACTCATGGCTGTTCTTC,CASSEYGYSWLFF
-,TRBJ2-3,TRBV4-2,-,TGTGCCAGCAGCCAAACAAGAGGGGGCACAGATACGCAGTATTTT,CASSQTRGGTDTQYF
-,TRBJ2-3,TRBV10-1,-,TGCGCCAGCAGTGAGTCGCCCTCAGATACGCAGTATTTT,CASSESPSDTQYF
TRBD1,TRBJ1-3,TRBV15,few,TGTGCCACCAGCAGAAGACAGGGAGGAAACACCATATATTTT,CATSRRQGGNTIYF
-,TRBJ2-7,TRBV11-2,few,TGTGTCAGCAGGTACGGTGACCAATACGAGCAGTACTTC,CVSRYGDQYEQYF
-,TRBJ1-1,TRBV14,few,TGTGCCAGCAGCCAAGGGAGGACAGTGAACACTGAAGCTTTCTTT,CASSQGRTVNTEAFF
-,TRBJ1-4,TRBV4-2,-,TGTGCCAGCAGCCAAGGAGGTATAAATGAAAAACTGTTTTTT,CASSQGGINEKLFF
-,TRBJ1-3,TRBV6-1,many,TGTGCCAGCAGCCGAACAGGGTCCTCTGGAAACACCATATATTTT,CASSRTGSSGNTIYF
-,TRBJ1-5,TRBV10-3,-,TGTGCCTCGCCGGCCCCCGGCGCCGTCAGCAATCAGCCCCAGCATTTT,CASPAPGAVSNQPQHF
-,TRBJ2-7,TRBV6-4,-,TGTGCCAGCAGTCCTCTGGGCGATGGCTACGAGCAGTACTTC,CASSPLGDGYEQYF
-,TRBJ1-5,TRBV6-2/TRBV6-3,many,TGTGCCAGCAAACAAGGAGAGGGCGTCGGCAATCAGCCCCAGCATTTT,CASKQGEGVGNQPQHF